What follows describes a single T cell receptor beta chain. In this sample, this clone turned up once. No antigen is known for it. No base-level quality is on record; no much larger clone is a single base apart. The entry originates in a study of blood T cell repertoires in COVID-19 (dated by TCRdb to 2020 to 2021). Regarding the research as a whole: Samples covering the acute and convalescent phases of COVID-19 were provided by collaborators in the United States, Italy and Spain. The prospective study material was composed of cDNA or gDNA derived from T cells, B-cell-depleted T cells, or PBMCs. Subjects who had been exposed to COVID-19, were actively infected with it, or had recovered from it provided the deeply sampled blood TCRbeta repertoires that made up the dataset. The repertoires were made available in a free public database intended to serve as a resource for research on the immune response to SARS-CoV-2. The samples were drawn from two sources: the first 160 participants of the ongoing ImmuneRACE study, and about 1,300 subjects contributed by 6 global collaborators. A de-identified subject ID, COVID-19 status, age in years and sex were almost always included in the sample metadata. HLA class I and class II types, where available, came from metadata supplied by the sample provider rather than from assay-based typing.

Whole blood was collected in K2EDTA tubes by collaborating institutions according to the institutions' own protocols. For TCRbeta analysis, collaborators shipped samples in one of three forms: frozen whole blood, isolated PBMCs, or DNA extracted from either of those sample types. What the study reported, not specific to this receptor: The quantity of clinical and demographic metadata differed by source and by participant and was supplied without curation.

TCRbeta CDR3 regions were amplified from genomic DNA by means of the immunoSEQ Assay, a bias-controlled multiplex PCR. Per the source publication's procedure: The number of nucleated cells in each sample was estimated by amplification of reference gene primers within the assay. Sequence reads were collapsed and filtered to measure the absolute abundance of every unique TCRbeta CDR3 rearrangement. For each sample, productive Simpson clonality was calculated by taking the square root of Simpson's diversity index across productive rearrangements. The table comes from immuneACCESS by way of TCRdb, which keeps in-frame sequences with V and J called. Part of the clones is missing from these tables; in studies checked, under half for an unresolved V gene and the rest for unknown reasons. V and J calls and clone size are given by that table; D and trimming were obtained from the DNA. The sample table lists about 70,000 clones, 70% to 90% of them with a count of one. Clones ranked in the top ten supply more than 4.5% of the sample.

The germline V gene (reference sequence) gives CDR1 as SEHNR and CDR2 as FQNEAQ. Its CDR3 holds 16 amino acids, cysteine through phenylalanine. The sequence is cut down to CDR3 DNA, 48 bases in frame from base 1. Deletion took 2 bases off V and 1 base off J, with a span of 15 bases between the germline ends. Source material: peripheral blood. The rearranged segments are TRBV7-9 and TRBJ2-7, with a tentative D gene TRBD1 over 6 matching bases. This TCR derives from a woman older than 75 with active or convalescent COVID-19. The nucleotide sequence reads TGTGCCAGCAGCTTACGAGGGGCAGGGGTATCCTACGAGCAGTACTTC. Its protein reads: CASSLRGAGVSYEQYF.